This T cell receptor (beta chain) originates from a study of T cells in tuberculosis. Clones were read by immunoSEQ multiplex PCR, and TCRdb kept only the in-frame ones, dropping some. The sample holds 30,000 to 45,000 clones, 85% to 95% seen once. Each clinical donor contributed on average about 96,000 T cells from unsorted cryopreserved PBMC. The CDR3 loop spans 15 amino acids. Trimming took 4 bases from V and 14 from J, leaving 25 bases between them. Germline lookup yields CDR1 SGHNT and CDR2 YYREEE (reference sequence). The V and J genes are TRBV5-4 and TRBJ2-1; D might be TRBD2 (6 bases). This sequence originates from a donor aged 5-35 years with latent tuberculosis or without tuberculosis infection. Some clones in this sample may be carry-over from other donors' samples. Sequencing used PBMCs. The CDR3 here is CASSIQGLSIGSKFF. The DNA for the CDR3 is TGTGCCAGCAGCATCCAGGGACTCTCAATAGGAAGTAAGTTCTTC.